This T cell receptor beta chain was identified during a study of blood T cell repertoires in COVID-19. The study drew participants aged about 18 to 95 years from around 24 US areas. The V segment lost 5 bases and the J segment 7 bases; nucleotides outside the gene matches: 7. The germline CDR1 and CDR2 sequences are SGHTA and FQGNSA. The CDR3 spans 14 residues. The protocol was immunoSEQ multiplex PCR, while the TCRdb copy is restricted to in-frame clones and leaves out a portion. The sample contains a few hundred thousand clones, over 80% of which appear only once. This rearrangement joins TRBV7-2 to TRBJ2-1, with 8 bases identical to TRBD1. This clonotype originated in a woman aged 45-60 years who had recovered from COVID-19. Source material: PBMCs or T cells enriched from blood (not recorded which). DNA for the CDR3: TGTGCCAGCAGCATAGGACAGGGCAGGAATGAGCAGTTCTTC. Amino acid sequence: CASSIGQGRNEQFF.